Described below is a single T cell receptor beta chain sequence and its context. The data were taken from a study of blood T cell repertoires in COVID-19. With V trimmed by 4 bases and J by 5 bases, 8 bases remained unmatched. This CDR3 spans 15 amino acids. CDR1 SGHAT and CDR2 FQNNGV come from the germline V gene. The assay was immunoSEQ multiplex PCR, and TCRdb's table has in-frame clones only and misses some. The data show 270,000 or so clones, approximately 91% seen once. This study enrolled people aged about 18 to 100 from about 26 US geographic areas. V gene TRBV11-2 combines with J gene TRBJ2-3; 8 bases are shared with TRBD1. This clonotype was obtained from a woman in her forties with acute COVID-19. Sequenced: PBMCs or T cells enriched from blood (not recorded which). CDR3 sequence (DNA): TGTGCCAGCAGCTCATGGACAGGGCTAGGAGATACGCAGTATTTT. It specifies CASSSWTGLGDTQYF. Combining the CDR3 with reference TRBV11-2 and TRBJ2-3 gives the whole variable domain EAGVAQSPRYKIIEKRQSVAFWCNPISGHATLYWYQQILGQGPKLLIQFQNNGVVDDSQLPKDRFSAERLKGVDSTLKIQPAKLEDSAVYLCASSSWTGLGDTQYFGPGTRLTVL.